This TCR beta chain was recovered during a study of OX40 agonist ivuxolimab in advanced cancers. The study's findings and limits: CD8+ T cells showed, on average, more clonal expansion than CD4+ cells.

With regard to this clone: Its antigen is currently unknown.

The J segment lost 3 bases and the V segment lost 3 bases, leaving 5 bases of the junction unmatched. This CDR3 comprises 14 residues. From germline, CDR1 is ENHRY and CDR2 SYGVKD. Profiled with immunoSEQ multiplex PCR; TCRdb holds only in-frame clones, not every one. The sample gives 50,000 to 60,000 clones, around nine tenths of which show up once; 1.1% is in the top ten. The material sequenced was CD4+ or CD8+ T cells sorted from blood, taken in a trial of the OX40 agonist ivuxolimab. This sequence was found in an adult with an advanced solid tumor such as melanoma, head and neck, liver or kidney cancer. V and J are TRBV10-3 and TRBJ2-7; 7 positions agree with TRBD2. As DNA, the CDR3 is TGTGCCATCAGTGATGGTGGCGGGAGCTACGAGCAGTACTTC. Protein: CAISDGGGSYEQYF.